This T cell receptor beta chain was retrieved from a study of cytomegalovirus exposure and HLA in healthy donors. The CDR3 extends over 14 amino acids. After removal of 7 bases from V and 10 bases from J, the junction contained 7 bases not matched to a gene. From germline, CDR1 is SQVTM and CDR2 ANQGSEA. It was with 60 Vbeta and 13 Jbeta primers that the PCR ran. Clones were read by immunoSEQ multiplex PCR, and TCRdb kept only the in-frame ones, dropping some. The sample contains around 170,000 clones, roughly 76% of which appear only once. Sequencing used PBMCs. The sequence came from a middle-aged man in good health and CMV-seropositive. V gene TRBV29-1 combines with J gene TRBJ2-1; 16 nucleotides line up with TRBD2. The CDR3 sequence: CSAGTSGGASEQFF. DNA for the CDR3: TGCAGCGCTGGGACTAGCGGGGGGGCCTCCGAGCAGTTCTTC.